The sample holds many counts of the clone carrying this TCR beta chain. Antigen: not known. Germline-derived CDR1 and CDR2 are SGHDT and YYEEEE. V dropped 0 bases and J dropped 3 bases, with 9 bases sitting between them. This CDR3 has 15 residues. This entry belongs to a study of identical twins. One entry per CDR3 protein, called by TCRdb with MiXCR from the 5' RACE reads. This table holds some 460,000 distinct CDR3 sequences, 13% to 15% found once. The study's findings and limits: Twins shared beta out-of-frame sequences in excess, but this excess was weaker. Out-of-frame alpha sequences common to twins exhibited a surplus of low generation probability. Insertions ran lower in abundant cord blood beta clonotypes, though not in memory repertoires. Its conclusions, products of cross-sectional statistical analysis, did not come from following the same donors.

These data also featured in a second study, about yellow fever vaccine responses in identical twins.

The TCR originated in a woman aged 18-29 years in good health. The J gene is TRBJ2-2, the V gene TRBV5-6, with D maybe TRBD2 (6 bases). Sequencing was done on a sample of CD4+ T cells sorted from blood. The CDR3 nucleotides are TGTGCCAGCAGCTTGGATGGGGGGTACACCGGGGAGCTGTTTTTT. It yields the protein CASSLDGGYTGELFF.